This paragraph covers one T cell receptor (beta chain) sequence. Which antigen it targets is not known. No base-level quality is on record; no much larger clone is a single base apart. This specimen's time point label, per the study, means: baseline before first vaccination. Vaccinee samples came from UK trials COV001 and COV002, including a single-blind randomized controlled phase 2/3 trial of AZD1222 (ChAdOx1 nCoV-19) in healthy adults. For TCRbeta chain sequencing, PBMC samples were collected from trial participants at day 0 and at day 28 after the second dose. The CDR3 regions of human TCRbeta chains were analyzed by immunosequencing. In the paper's pipeline: Repertoire TCRs were matched against a reference library of SARS-CoV-2-specific TCRs generated with the MIRA antigen-specificity platform. Breadth was defined as the fraction of unique TCRs that were SARS-CoV-2-associated, and depth was defined as the fraction of total T cells that were SARS-CoV-2-associated. Using the MIRA data, each spike-specific TCR was assigned both to the spike region to which the TCR was reactive and to a CD4 or CD8 class. Log10-transformed breadth and depth values were compared by one-way ANOVA with Sidak's multiple comparisons tests. Drawn from immuneACCESS, this table holds only the in-frame rearrangements with V and J called that TCRdb kept. Clones are partly lost; checked studies trace under half to an unresolved V gene and leave the rest unexplained. That table gives V, J and clone size, and the DNA gave D and trimming. For this sample there are 70,000 or so clones; roughly 84% appear just once. The top ten constitute less than 25% of the sample.

The sample is drawn from a study of T cell responses to AZD1222 COVID-19 vaccine (dated by TCRdb to about 2021). Study-level background: Because spike-specific TCR depth and breadth did not differ between the two schedules, AZD1222 recipients who got a second dose at roughly 4 weeks were pooled with those who got a second dose at roughly 12 weeks. TCR sequencing covered approximately 230 trial participants: nearly 210 given two doses of AZD1222 and 26 given two doses of MenACWY control vaccine. Trial participants were enrolled by age into 18-55, 56-69 and 70-plus year subgroups, with around 150, 28 and 57 TCR-sequenced participants respectively. Broad study findings and their caveats: Because no day 14 peak-response samples were available, repertoires were characterized only after the peak T cell response. Only 5 to 7 AZD1222 recipients were SARS-CoV-2 seropositive at baseline, limiting conclusions about previously exposed vaccinees. The 56-69-year group was small, and its depth increase did not reach significance, likely because of low power. Participants were mostly white British, with more females than males. The authors suggested clonal diversity may have been underestimated. Nearly half of unique spike-specific TCRs reportedly recognized epitopes outside regions mutated in the B.1.351 and B.1.1.7 variants. After two AZD1222 doses, both the breadth and the depth of spike-specific TCRs were significantly higher than at day 0 and than in MenACWY recipients. Vaccine-associated CD4 TCRs spanned the whole spike protein, with dominant responses in regions 160-218 and 743-854.

CDR1 and CDR2 are read off the germline V gene as MDHEN and SYDVKM. Trimming leaves V shorter by 7 bases and J shorter by 3 bases, with the junction holding 9 bases beyond the gene matches. Including the terminal cysteine and phenylalanine, the CDR3 comprises 14 residues. The sequence is cut down to CDR3 DNA, 42 bases in frame from base 1. The chain couples TRBV28 to TRBJ2-7, with 7 bases in between that match TRBD2. The clonotype was recovered from an adult in good health. The sequences come from peripheral blood, collected on day 0 of AZD1222 vaccination. The CDR3 corresponds to CASNQRGTLYEQYF. The DNA is as follows: TGTGCCAGCAACCAGCGGGGAACCCTCTACGAGCAGTACTTC.